The 27 T cell receptor beta chains below were found in one sample sequenced in a study of blood T cell repertoires in COVID-19. Only in-frame clones appear in the TCRdb table, and some are missing; sequencing was by immunoSEQ multiplex PCR. This sample yields more than 100,000 clones, of which around 80% are seen a single time; 16% belongs to the top ten. Sequenced material: peripheral blood. These TCRs come from a man aged 55 to 70 with active or convalescent COVID-19.

The CDR3 DNA is TGTGCCAGCAGCACACAGGGCACTGGTGGGTACACCATATATTTT. Amino acid sequence: CASSTQGTGGYTIYF. V and J are TRBV21-1 and TRBJ1-3; TRBD1 is taken as the D call from the table, unchecked against the DNA. TRBV21-1 is flagged as a pseudogene. The CDR3 loop spans 15 amino acids.

This chain joins TRBV4-3 and TRBJ2-5; TRBD1 matches at 11 bases. The CDR3 is 15 amino acids. Germline-derived CDR1 and CDR2 are LGHNA and YSLEER. V lost 4 bases to trimming and J lost 5 bases; unmatched junction nucleotides: 6. CDR3 coding DNA: TGCGCCAGCAGCCGGGGACAGGGGGACGGGGAGACCCAGTACTTC. Protein sequence: CASSRGQGDGETQYF.

This clone appeared a few times. Distinct nucleotide sequences in the sample also encode this CDR3. The chain is built from TRBV6-5 and TRBJ1-4, with a weak D call TRBD1 (5 bases). V lost 6 bases, J lost 0 bases, and 8 bases lay in between. CDR3 length: 14 amino acids. Germline lookup yields CDR1 MNHEY and CDR2 SVGAGI. Here the CDR3 reads CASRTGATNEKLFF. The CDR3 DNA reads as TGTGCCAGCAGAACAGGAGCAACTAATGAAAAACTGTTTTTT.

This clone was seen more than once but under ten times. J is TRBJ1-5 and V is TRBV2, with a possible D match to TRBD1 (5 bases). The germline gives CDR1 SNHLY, CDR2 FYNNEI. Trimming removed 1 base from V and 6 bases from J, with 13 bases in between. The CDR3 extends over 15 amino acids. CDR3 sequence reads: CASSEVPGLGQPQHF. In DNA form, the CDR3 reads TGTGCCAGCAGTGAAGTACCAGGGTTGGGTCAGCCCCAGCATTTT.

J is TRBJ2-3 and V is TRBV20-1; TRBD1 is a possible D gene (6 bases). The CDR3 length is 16 residues. Trimming stripped 3 bases from V and 13 bases from J, with 29 bases between. Germline CDR1 reads DFQATT; CDR2 reads SNEGSKA (reference sequence). The CDR3, as DNA: TGCAGTGCTAGTAGTGGCGATCTAGACCTAGACCAGGGGAAGTATTTT. Translation gives CSASSGDLDLDQGKYF.

This clone was observed at least ten times. The V and J genes are TRBV6-2 or TRBV6-3 and TRBJ1-5; 10 bases are a match to TRBD1. The CDR3 totals 17 residues. The junction had 8 bases not matched to a gene; V was cut back by 6 bases and J by 0 bases. From germline, CDR1 is MNHEY and CDR2 SVGEGT. The CDR3 nucleotides read TGTGCCAGCAGCCCGGACAGGGGGGACTATAGCAATCAGCCCCAGCATTTT. This translates into CASSPDRGDYSNQPQHF.

The chain joins TRBV3-1 (or the pseudogene TRBV3-2) to TRBJ2-1; 7 bases align to TRBD2. Germline CDR1 reads LGHDT; CDR2 reads YNNKEL (reference sequence). The V segment lost 3 bases and the J segment 6 bases; nucleotides outside the gene matches: 5. This CDR3 is 14 amino acids long. The CDR3 region has the DNA TGTGCCAGCAGCCATGGGACTACCAGCAATGAGCAGTTCTTC. Amino acid sequence: CASSHGTTSNEQFF.

This clone is a singleton in its sample. The genes are TRBV30 and TRBJ1-6; TRBD1 might be the D (5 bases). The V end lost 3 bases, the J end lost 10 bases, and 10 bases lay between the germline ends. Germline CDR1 is GTSNPN and CDR2 is SVGIG (reference sequence). CDR3 length: 12 residues. In DNA form, the CDR3 reads TGTGCCTGGAGGGGGGAGGGGTCACCCCTCCACTTT. As protein: CAWRGEGSPLHF.

The chain couples TRBV28 to TRBJ2-5, with D perhaps TRBD1 (8 bases). Germline CDR1 is MDHEN and CDR2 is SYDVKM. The CDR3 loop spans 16 amino acids. V was clipped by 5 bases and J by 3 bases, with 19 bases between them. DNA for the CDR3: TGTGCCAGCAGTCCGACAGGACAGGGAGGGGAAGAGACCCAGTACTTC. This translates into CASSPTGQGGEETQYF.

This chain connects TRBV28 to TRBJ1-5, with D unresolved. The CDR3 length is 16 residues. V dropped 2 bases and J dropped 6 bases, with 17 bases sitting between them. Per the germline V gene, CDR1 is MDHEN and CDR2 is SYDVKM. CDR3 sequence: CASSLALGVIGQPQHF. CDR3 nucleotide sequence: TGTGCCAGCAGTTTAGCTCTAGGCGTTATCGGTCAGCCCCAGCATTTT.

The chain links TRBV28 to TRBJ1-4; D unresolved. CDR1 is MDHEN and CDR2 is SYDVKM in the germline V gene. Trimming stripped 5 bases from V and 4 bases from J, with 14 bases between. The length of the CDR3 is 15 residues. The CDR3 loop is CASSPHLTGNEKLFF. The DNA of the CDR3 is TGTGCCAGCAGTCCTCATCTCACCGGTAATGAAAAACTGTTTTTT.

This chain connects TRBV19 to TRBJ2-5; 7 nucleotides match TRBD2. CDR3 size: 14 residues. V trimming: 2 bases; J trimming: 4 bases; junction bases outside the gene matches: 4. Germline lookup yields CDR1 LNHDA and CDR2 SQIVND (reference sequence). CDR3 coding DNA: TGTGCCAGTAGTATAAGGGCTAGCGGAGAGACCCAGTACTTC. This encodes CASSIRASGETQYF.

The count of this clone is one. This sequence joins TRBV29-1 and TRBJ2-7, with a tentative D call TRBD1 (6 bases). The CDR3 extends over 12 amino acids. V was trimmed by 7 bases and J by 0 bases, leaving 10 bases between them. The germline V gene encodes CDR1 SQVTM and CDR2 ANQGSEA. CDR3 coding DNA: TGCAGCGGCGGACAGAGCTCCTACGAGCAGTACTTC. Protein: CSGGQSSYEQYF.

CDR3 amino acids: CASSGERGNEQFF. CDR3 sequence (DNA): TGTGCCAGCAGTGGGGAGCGGGGCAATGAGCAGTTCTTC. This chain joins TRBV2 and TRBJ2-1; 7 positions match TRBD2. This CDR3 has 13 amino acids. Trimming cost V 4 bases and J 6 bases; bases outside gene matches: 3. The germline V gene has CDR1 SNHLY and CDR2 FYNNEI.

Sample share makes this clone medium-sized. The rearrangement joins TRBV19 to TRBJ1-1, with D possibly being TRBD1 (5 bases). V lost 6 bases to trimming and J lost 2 bases, with 7 bases between them. The germline V gene encodes CDR1 LNHDA and CDR2 SQIVND (reference sequence). The CDR3 has 12 residues. The CDR3 loop reads CASSGGNTEAFF. The CDR3 DNA follows: TGTGCCAGTAGCGGGGGAAACACTGAAGCTTTCTTT.

The rearrangement links TRBV5-1 to TRBJ1-1, with a possible D match to TRBD1 (5 bases). This CDR3 is built from 14 residues. V gave up 2 bases and J gave up 3 bases, with 11 bases separating them. Germline V gives CDR1 SGHRS, CDR2 YFSETQ. The CDR3, as DNA: TGCGCCAGCAGCTTCAGGGCCCGAGACACTGAAGCTTTCTTT. It specifies CASSFRARDTEAFF.

The chain has TRBV6-4 and TRBJ2-1; 12 bases line up with TRBD2. After removal of 0 bases from V and 8 bases from J, the junction contained 14 bases not matched to a gene. The germline V gene encodes CDR1 MRHNA and CDR2 SNTAGT. The CDR3 is made up of 19 amino acids. CDR3 sequence reads: CASSDSTSGSRMGRDEQFF. In DNA form, the CDR3 reads TGTGCCAGCAGTGACTCGACTAGCGGGAGTAGAATGGGACGGGATGAGCAGTTCTTC.

The chain couples TRBV30 to TRBJ2-2, with D possibly being TRBD1 (6 bases). Germline values: CDR1 GTSNPN, CDR2 SVGIG (reference sequence). V shed 0 bases and J shed 4 bases, with 9 bases lying between them. CDR3 length equals 14 residues. Here the CDR3 reads CAWSVDRITGELFF. The CDR3 coding sequence is TGTGCCTGGAGTGTAGACAGGATCACCGGGGAGCTGTTTTTT.

V and J are TRBV19 and TRBJ2-7; D is perhaps TRBD1 (6 bases). The CDR3 consists of 13 residues. V dropped 4 bases and J dropped 4 bases, with 11 bases sitting between them. CDR1 and CDR2 from the germline V gene are LNHDA and SQIVND (reference sequence). CDR3 sequence reads: CASSSTGIYEQYF. The CDR3 coding sequence is TGTGCCAGTAGTAGTACAGGGATATACGAGCAGTACTTC.

This clone was detected a few times. CDR3 protein: CASSFGQNTGELFF. In DNA, the CDR3 is TGTGCCAGCAGCTTTGGCCAGAACACCGGGGAGCTGTTTTTT. V gene TRBV5-4 combines with J gene TRBJ2-2; D gene unclear. The V and J ends lost 2 bases and 1 base respectively, with 6 bases between them. CDR3 length: 14 amino acids. Per the germline V gene, CDR1 is SGHNT and CDR2 is YYREEE (reference sequence).

The chain combines TRBV10-3 with TRBJ1-3; the match to TRBD1 covers 8 bases. The CDR3 is 14 amino acids. From germline, CDR1 is ENHRY and CDR2 SYGVKD. The V segment lost 7 bases and the J segment 2 bases; nucleotides outside the gene matches: 4. This CDR3 reads CAINQGAPGNTIYF. The CDR3, as DNA: TGTGCCATCAACCAGGGGGCTCCTGGAAACACCATATATTTT.

The chain uses TRBV2 and TRBJ2-5; 7 nucleotides line up with TRBD1. CDR1 is SNHLY and CDR2 is FYNNEI in the germline V gene. Trimming at V came to 5 bases and at J to 4 bases, leaving 1 base not matched to a gene. This CDR3 comprises 12 residues. The CDR3 is CASSWTGETQYF. For the CDR3, the DNA is TGTGCCAGCAGTTGGACAGGAGAGACCCAGTACTTC.

This clone was seen a single time. This chain joins TRBV6-5 and TRBJ2-5; D is perhaps TRBD2 (5 bases). V dropped 6 bases and J dropped 4 bases, with 15 bases sitting between them. This CDR3 comprises 14 residues. CDR1 and CDR2 (germline): MNHEY, SVGAGI. CDR3 bases: TGTGCCAGCAGGGATTATACTAGGAGAGAGACCCAGTACTTC. Amino acids: CASRDYTRRETQYF.

The chain combines TRBV2 with TRBJ2-1; 8 bases align to TRBD2. Trimming cost V 4 bases and J 4 bases; bases outside gene matches: 6. Germline CDR1 and CDR2: SNHLY and FYNNEI. This CDR3 spans 15 amino acids. CDR3 sequence (DNA): TGTGCCAGCAGTGGGGGACTAGGGGGGTACAATGAGCAGTTCTTC. Translation gives CASSGGLGGYNEQFF.

The chain couples TRBV28 to TRBJ2-1; 8 bases line up with TRBD2. The V segment lost 6 bases and the J segment 3 bases; nucleotides outside the gene matches: 10. This CDR3 is 16 amino acids long. Germline V gene lookup returns CDR1 MDHEN and CDR2 SYDVKM. The CDR3 region has the DNA TGTGCCAGCAGCCTCGCGGAGGGGACTAGCTACAATGAGCAGTTCTTC. It specifies CASSLAEGTSYNEQFF.

The rearrangement uses TRBV27 and TRBJ2-3; TRBD2 aligns across 10 bases. The CDR3 extends over 16 amino acids. Per the germline V gene, CDR1 is MNHEY and CDR2 is SMNVEV (reference sequence). V was pared by 1 base and J by 6 bases, with 7 bases of the junction left unmatched. CDR3 DNA: TGTGCCAGCAGTTTATTTAGCGGGAGGACAGGGGATACGCAGTATTTT. It yields the protein CASSLFSGRTGDTQYF.

The CDR3 loop is CASSPGGRDTMFF. The DNA of the CDR3 is TGTGCCAGCAGTCCAGGAGGCCGGGACACAATGTTTTTT. The rearrangement joins TRBV28 to TRBJ1-4; D may be TRBD1 (6 bases). Germline V CDR1 and CDR2: MDHEN, SYDVKM. The CDR3 has 13 amino acids. Trimming left V 5 bases short and J 15 bases short, with 19 bases between.